This T cell receptor (beta chain) was sequenced during a study of blood T cells in healthy people across ages. The CDR3 contains 14 residues. CDR1 and CDR2 (germline): SGDLS, YYNGEE. V dropped 1 base and J dropped 4 bases, with 11 bases sitting between them. The table lists this clonotype with a few counts. Its antigen is undetermined. General observations from the study: With age, beta diversity per million T cells declined roughly linearly, significantly by about 37.

PCR was performed a second time for about 7 to 12 cycles using a sample-barcoded 5' primer and a J-beta primer mix. TCRdb ran MiXCR on the 5' RACE reads and lists one entry per CDR3 protein. The data hold roughly 2 million distinct CDR3 sequences, with about 49% observed a single time. V usage is TRBV9 and J usage is TRBJ2-5; no definite D call. Sequenced: blood. This TCR derives from a woman aged 40 to 49 in good health. CDR3 sequence (DNA): TGTGCCAGCAGCGTAACCAGTCTCGGAGAGACCCAGTACTTC. It encodes CASSVTSLGETQYF.